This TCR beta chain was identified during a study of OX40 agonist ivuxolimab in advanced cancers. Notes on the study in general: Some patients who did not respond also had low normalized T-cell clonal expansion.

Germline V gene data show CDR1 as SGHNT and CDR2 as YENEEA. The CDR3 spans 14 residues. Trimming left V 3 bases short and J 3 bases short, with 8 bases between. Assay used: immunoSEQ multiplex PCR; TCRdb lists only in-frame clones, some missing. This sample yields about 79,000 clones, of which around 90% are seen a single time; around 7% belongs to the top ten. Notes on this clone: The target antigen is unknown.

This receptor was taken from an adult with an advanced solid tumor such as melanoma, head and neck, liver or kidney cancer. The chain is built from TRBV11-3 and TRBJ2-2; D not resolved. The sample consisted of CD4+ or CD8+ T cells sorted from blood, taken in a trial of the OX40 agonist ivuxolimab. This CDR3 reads CASSFSKDTGELFF. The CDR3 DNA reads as TGTGCCAGCAGCTTCTCGAAGGACACCGGGGAGCTGTTTTTT.